This TCR beta chain came from a study of cytomegalovirus exposure and HLA in healthy donors. Across the study: It was reported in a later analysis that the 120 validation repertoires used the same platform as the approximately 690 first-cohort repertoires. Study-wide points: Reports described diagnosis of cytomegalovirus status by the classifier as highly specific and sensitive. Among TCR beta chains, those listed as cytomegalovirus-associated numbered more than 150.

V was clipped by 4 bases and J by 4 bases, with 11 bases between them. CDR3 length equals 13 residues. The V gene's germline CDR1 is SGHNT and CDR2 YYREEE (reference sequence). This clone was seen only a few times. The target antigen is unknown. Using immunoSEQ multiplex PCR, the repertoire was profiled, and TCRdb retains in-frame clones only, with some absent. The sample includes about 98,000 clones, about 90% of them seen just once. The specimen sequenced was PBMCs. The gene calls are TRBV5-4 and TRBJ1-1; maybe TRBD1 (6 bases). The clonotype comes from a young man in good health and CMV-seropositive. This CDR3 is CASSRDRTTEAFF. CDR3 sequence (DNA): TGTGCCAGCAGCCGTGACAGGACCACTGAAGCTTTCTTT.